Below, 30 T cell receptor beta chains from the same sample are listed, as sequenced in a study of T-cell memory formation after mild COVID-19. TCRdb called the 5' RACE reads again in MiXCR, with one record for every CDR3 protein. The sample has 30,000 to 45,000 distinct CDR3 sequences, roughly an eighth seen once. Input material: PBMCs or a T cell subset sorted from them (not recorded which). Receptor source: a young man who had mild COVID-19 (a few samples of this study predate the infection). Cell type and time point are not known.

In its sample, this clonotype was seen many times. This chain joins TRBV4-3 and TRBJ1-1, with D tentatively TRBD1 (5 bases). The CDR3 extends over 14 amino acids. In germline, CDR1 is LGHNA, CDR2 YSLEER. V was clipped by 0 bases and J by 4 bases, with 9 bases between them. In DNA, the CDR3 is TGCGCCAGCAGCCAAGATCACGGGGCCACTGAAGCTTTCTTT. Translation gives CASSQDHGATEAFF.

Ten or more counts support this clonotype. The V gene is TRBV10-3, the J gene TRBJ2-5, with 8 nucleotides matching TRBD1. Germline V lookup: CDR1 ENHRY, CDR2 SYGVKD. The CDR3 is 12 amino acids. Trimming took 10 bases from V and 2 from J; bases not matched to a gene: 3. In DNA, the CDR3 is TGTGCCACAAGACAGGGGCAAGAGACCCAGTACTTC. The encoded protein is CATRQGQETQYF.

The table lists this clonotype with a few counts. The CDR3 DNA sequence: TGTGCCAGCTCACACTCGACAGGGTTCGACGAGCAGTACGTC. Protein sequence: CASSHSTGFDEQYV. V and J are TRBV18 and TRBJ2-7; the match to TRBD1 covers 7 bases. After removal of 4 bases from V and 5 bases from J, the junction contained 8 bases not matched to a gene. The germline V gene encodes CDR1 KGHSH and CDR2 LQKENI. This CDR3 is 14 amino acids long.

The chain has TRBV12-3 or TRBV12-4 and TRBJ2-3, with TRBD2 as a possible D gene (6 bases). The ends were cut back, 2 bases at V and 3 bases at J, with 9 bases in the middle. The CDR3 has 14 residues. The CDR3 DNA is TGTGCCAGCAGTTTATACGGGGGAACAGATACGCAGTATTTT. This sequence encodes CASSLYGGTDTQYF.

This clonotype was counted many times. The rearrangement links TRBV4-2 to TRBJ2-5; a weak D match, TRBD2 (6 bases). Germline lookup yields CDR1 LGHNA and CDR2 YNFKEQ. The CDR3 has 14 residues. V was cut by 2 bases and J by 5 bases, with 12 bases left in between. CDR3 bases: TGTGCCAGCAGCCAAACTAGCCATGATGAGACCCAGTACTTC. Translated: CASSQTSHDETQYF.

CDR3 amino acids: CASSLNTGETQYF. Here the CDR3 DNA reads TGTGCCAGCAGCCTGAATACAGGAGAGACCCAGTACTTC. This chain connects TRBV7-9 to TRBJ2-5; D perhaps matches TRBD1 (5 bases). This CDR3 comprises 13 residues. Germline V CDR1 and CDR2: SEHNR, FQNEAQ (reference sequence). V lost 5 bases, J lost 4 bases, and 11 bases lay in between.

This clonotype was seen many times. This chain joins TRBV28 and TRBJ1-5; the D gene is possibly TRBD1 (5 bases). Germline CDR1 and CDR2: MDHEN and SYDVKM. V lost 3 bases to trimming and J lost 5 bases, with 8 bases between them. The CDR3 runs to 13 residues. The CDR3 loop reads CASSLAGHQPQHF. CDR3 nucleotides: TGTGCCAGCAGTTTGGCAGGGCATCAGCCCCAGCATTTT.

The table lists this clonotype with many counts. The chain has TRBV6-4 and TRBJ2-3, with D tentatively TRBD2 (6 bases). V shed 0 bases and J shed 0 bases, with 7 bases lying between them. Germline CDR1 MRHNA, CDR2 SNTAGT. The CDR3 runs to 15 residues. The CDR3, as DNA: TGTGCCAGCAGTGACTCAGCGGGTAGCACAGATACGCAGTATTTT. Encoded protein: CASSDSAGSTDTQYF.

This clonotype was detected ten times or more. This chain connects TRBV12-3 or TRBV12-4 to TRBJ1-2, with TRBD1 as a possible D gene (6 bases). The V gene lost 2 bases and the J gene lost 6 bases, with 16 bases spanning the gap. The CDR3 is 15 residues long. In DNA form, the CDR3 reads TGTGCCAGCAGTTTATACAGGGTATGGGAGAATGGCTACACCTTC. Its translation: CASSLYRVWENGYTF.

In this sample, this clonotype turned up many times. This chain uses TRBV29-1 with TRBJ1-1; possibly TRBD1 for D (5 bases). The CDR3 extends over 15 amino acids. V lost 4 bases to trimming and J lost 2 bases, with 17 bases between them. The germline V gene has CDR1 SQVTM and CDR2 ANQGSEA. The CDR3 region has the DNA TGCAGCGTTGCCCAACTCCGGACACTTAACACTGAAGCTTTCTTT. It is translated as CSVAQLRTLNTEAFF.

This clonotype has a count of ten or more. CDR3 loop: CASSRGLAGAMQETQYF. The CDR3 DNA reads as TGTGCCAGTAGTAGGGGACTAGCGGGGGCTATGCAAGAGACCCAGTACTTC. The gene calls are TRBV19 and TRBJ2-5, with TRBD2 matching over 14 bases. V dropped 4 bases and J dropped 2; count of bases not matched to a gene: 6. Germline V gene sequence: CDR1 LNHDA, CDR2 SQIVND (reference sequence). CDR3 length equals 17 residues.

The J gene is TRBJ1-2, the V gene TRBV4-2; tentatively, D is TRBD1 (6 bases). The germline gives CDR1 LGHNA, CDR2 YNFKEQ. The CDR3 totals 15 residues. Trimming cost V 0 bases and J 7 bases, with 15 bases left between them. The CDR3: CASSQDWSGAVGYTF. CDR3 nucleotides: TGTGCCAGCAGCCAAGATTGGTCGGGGGCAGTTGGCTACACCTTC.

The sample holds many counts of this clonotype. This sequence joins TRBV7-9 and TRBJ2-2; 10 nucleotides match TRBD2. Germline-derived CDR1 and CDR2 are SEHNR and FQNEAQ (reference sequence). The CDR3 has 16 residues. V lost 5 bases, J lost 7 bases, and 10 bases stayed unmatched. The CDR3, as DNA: TGTGCCAGCAGCCCCCAGCCTAGCGGGGGAATCGGGGAGCTGTTTTTT. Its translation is CASSPQPSGGIGELFF.

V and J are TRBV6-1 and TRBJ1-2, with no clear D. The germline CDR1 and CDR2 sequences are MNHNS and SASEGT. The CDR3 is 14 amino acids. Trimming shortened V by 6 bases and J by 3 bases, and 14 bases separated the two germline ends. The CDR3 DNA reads TGTGCCAGCAGAGCCCCGGCGGGATACTATGGCTACACCTTC. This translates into CASRAPAGYYGYTF.

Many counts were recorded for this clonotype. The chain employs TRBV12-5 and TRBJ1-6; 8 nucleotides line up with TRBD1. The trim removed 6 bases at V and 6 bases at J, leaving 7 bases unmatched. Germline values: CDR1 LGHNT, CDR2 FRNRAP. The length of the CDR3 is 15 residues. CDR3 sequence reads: CASGRRDRSNSPLHF. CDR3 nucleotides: TGTGCTAGTGGCCGCCGGGACAGGTCTAATTCACCCCTCCACTTT. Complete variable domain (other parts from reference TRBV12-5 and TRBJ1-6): DARVTQTPRHKVTEMGQEVTMRCQPILGHNTVFWYRQTMMQGLELLAYFRNRAPLDDSGMPKDRFSAEMPDATLATLKIQPSEPRDSAVYFCASGRRDRSNSPLHFGNGTRLTVT.

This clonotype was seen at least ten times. The CDR3 loop is CSARASPGTLDSPLHF. DNA for the CDR3: TGCAGTGCTAGGGCCAGTCCCGGGACACTAGATTCACCCCTCCACTTT. This chain connects TRBV20-1 to TRBJ1-6, with a possible D match to TRBD1 (6 bases). Trimming shortened V by 3 bases and J by 8 bases, and 20 bases separated the two germline ends. The CDR3 consists of 16 residues. Germline V gene data show CDR1 as DFQATT and CDR2 as SNEGSKA (reference sequence).

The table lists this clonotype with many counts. The CDR3, as DNA: TGTGCCATCAGTGATTGGGACAGGGGTCAAGAGACCCAGTACTTC. This sequence encodes CAISDWDRGQETQYF. The genes are TRBV10-3 and TRBJ2-5; 10 positions match TRBD1. V was clipped by 3 bases and J by 2 bases; unmatched bases: 3. Germline V gene data show CDR1 as ENHRY and CDR2 as SYGVKD. The CDR3 runs 15 residues.

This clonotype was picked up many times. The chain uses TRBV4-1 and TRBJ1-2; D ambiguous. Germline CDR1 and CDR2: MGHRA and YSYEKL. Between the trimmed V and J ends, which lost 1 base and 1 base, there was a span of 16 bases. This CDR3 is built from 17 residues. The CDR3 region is CASSQVSGIGVNYGYTF. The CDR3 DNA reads TGCGCCAGCAGCCAAGTATCCGGGATCGGGGTTAACTATGGCTACACCTTC.

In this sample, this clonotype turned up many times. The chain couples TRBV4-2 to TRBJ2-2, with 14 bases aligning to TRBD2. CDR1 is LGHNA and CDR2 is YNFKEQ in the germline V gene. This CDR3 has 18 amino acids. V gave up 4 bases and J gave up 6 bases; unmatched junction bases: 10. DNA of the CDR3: TGTGCCAGCAGCCGAAAGACTAGCGGGGGGGCCTATGCCGGGGAGCTGTTTTTT. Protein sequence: CASSRKTSGGAYAGELFF.

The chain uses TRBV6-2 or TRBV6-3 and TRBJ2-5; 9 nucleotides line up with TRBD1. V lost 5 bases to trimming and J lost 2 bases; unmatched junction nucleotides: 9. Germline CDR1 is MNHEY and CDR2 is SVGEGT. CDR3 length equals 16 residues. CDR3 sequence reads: CASSKGQGFPQETQYF. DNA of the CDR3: TGTGCCAGCAGTAAGGGACAGGGTTTTCCTCAAGAGACCCAGTACTTC.

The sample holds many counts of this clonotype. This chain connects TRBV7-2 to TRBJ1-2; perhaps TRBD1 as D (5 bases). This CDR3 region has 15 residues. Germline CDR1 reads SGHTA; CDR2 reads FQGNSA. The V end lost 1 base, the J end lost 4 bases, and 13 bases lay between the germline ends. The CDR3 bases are TGTGCCAGCAGCTTAGTGTCTCAGGGAACCTATGGCTACACCTTC. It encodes CASSLVSQGTYGYTF.

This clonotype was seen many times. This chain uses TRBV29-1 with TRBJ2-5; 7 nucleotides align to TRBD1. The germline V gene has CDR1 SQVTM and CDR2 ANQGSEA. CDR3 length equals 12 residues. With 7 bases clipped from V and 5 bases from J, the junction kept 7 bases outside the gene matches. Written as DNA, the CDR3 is TGCAGCGCCGGTGGGGGACAGGAGACCCAGTACTTC. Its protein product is CSAGGGQETQYF.

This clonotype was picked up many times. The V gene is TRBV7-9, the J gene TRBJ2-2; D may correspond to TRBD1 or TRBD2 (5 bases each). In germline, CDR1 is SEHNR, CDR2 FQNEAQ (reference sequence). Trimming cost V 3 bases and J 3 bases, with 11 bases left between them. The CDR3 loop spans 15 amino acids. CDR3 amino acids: CASSFRGSDTGELFF. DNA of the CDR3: TGTGCCAGCAGCTTTCGGGGCTCGGACACCGGGGAGCTGTTTTTT.

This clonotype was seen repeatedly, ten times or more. Here the CDR3 reads CAWSVGLAGFADEQFF. The CDR3 DNA is TGTGCCTGGAGTGTAGGACTAGCGGGGTTCGCGGATGAGCAGTTCTTC. The chain carries TRBV30 and TRBJ2-1; TRBD2 aligns across 12 bases. The CDR3 sequence is 16 residues long. CDR1 GTSNPN and CDR2 SVGIG come from the germline V gene (reference sequence). Unmatched junction bases numbered 8, after V lost 0 bases and J lost 8 bases.

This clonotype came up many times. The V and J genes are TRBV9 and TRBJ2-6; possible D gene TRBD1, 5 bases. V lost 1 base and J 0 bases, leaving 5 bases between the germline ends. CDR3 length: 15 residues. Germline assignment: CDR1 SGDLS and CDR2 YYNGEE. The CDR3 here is CASSVQGSGANVLTF. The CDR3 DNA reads TGTGCCAGCAGCGTACAGGGCTCTGGGGCCAACGTCCTGACTTTC.

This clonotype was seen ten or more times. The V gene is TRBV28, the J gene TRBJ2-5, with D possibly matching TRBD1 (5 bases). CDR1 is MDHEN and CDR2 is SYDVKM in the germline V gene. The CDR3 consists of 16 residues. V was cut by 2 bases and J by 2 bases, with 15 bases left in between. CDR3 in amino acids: CASSLPSPGNQETQYF. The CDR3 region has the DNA TGTGCCAGCAGTTTACCCTCGCCAGGGAATCAAGAGACCCAGTACTTC.

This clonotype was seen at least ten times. The CDR3 spells CASSLGVRAFTDTQYF. In nucleotides, the CDR3 is TGTGCCAGCAGCTTAGGCGTCAGGGCCTTCACAGATACGCAGTATTTT. The chain combines TRBV7-2 with TRBJ2-3; possible D gene TRBD1, 5 bases. Germline assignment: CDR1 SGHTA and CDR2 FQGNSA. V was shortened by 1 base and J by 2 bases, with 13 bases between the two germline ends. The CDR3 runs 16 residues.

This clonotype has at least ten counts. DNA of the CDR3: TGTGCCAGCAGTTTAGACGGTCGGGGAACCTATGGCTACACCTTC. This translates into CASSLDGRGTYGYTF. The rearrangement links TRBV12-3 or TRBV12-4 to TRBJ1-2, with D hard to call. The CDR3 has 15 amino acids. V was cut by 1 base and J by 4 bases, with 13 bases left in between.

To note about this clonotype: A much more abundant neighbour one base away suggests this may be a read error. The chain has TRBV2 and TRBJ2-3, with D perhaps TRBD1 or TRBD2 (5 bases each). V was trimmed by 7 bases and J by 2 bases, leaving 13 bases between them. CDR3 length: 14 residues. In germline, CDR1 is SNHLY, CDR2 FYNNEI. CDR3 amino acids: CASMEGEHTDTQYF. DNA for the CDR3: TGTGCCAGCATGGAAGGGGAGCACACAGATACGCAGTATTTT.

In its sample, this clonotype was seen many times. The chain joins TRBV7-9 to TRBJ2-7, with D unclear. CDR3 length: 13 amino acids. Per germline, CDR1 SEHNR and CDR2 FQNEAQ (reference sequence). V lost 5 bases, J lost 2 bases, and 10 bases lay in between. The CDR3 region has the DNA TGTGCCAGCAGCCGGCAGTTACCCTACGAGCAGTACTTC. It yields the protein CASSRQLPYEQYF.